This TCR beta chain was recovered during a study of blood T cells in healthy people across ages. Next came a second PCR, run for roughly 7 to 12 cycles, which used a sample-barcoded 5' primer along with a J-beta primer mix. Via MiXCR, TCRdb re-called the 5' RACE reads, giving one row per CDR3 protein. The table has more than 1.4 million distinct CDR3 sequences, approximately 42% seen once. Total RNA amounts of at least 6 micrograms were extracted per sample. The CDR3 has 12 residues. V gave up 3 bases and J gave up 3 bases, with 5 bases separating them. Germline loops: CDR1 WSHSY, CDR2 SAAADI. The chain carries TRBV10-2 and TRBJ1-1; D unresolved. This TCR was recovered from a woman aged 18-29 years in good health. The sample consisted of blood. The CDR3 coding sequence is TGCGCCAGCAGTGAATCGGACACTGAAGCTTTCTTT. Translating it yields CASSESDTEAFF.